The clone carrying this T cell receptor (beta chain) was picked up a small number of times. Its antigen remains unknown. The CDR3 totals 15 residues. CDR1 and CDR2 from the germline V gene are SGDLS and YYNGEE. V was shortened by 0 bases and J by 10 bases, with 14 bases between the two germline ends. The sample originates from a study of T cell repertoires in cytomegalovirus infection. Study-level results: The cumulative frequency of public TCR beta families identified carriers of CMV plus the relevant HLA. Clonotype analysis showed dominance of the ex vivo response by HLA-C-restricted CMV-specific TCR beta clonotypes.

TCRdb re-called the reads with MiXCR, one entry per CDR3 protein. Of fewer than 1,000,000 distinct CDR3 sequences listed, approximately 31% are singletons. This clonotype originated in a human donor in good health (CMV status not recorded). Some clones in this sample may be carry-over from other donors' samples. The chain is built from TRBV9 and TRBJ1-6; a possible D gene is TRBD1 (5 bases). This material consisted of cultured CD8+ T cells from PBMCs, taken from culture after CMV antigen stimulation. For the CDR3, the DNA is TGTGCCAGCAGCGTAGCTGGGGCCGATCGGTCACCCCTCCACTTT. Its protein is CASSVAGADRSPLHF.